This T cell receptor beta chain was recovered during a study of beta chain features in type 1 diabetes. Investigators reverse transcribed all isolated RNA, so they sequenced expressed TCRB transcripts. Sequencing of naive, central memory and regulatory T cell samples gave an average of approximately 3.3 million reads. Clones were sequenced by immunoSEQ multiplex PCR, and TCRdb holds only the in-frame ones, with some missing. The table records about 160,000 clones, about 9% of them present only once. The CDR3 is 15 residues long. CDR1 and CDR2 (germline): SGHVS, FQNEAQ. V lost 2 bases and J lost 3, with 11 bases in between. Study observations and caveats: VDJ junctions from patients with type 1 diabetes contained fewer insertions and more deletions. People with Type 1 diabetes carried modestly yet significantly shorter TCRB CDR3s in all four CD4+ subsets.

This clone has just a few counts. As yet, its antigen is unknown. Material: central memory CD4+ T cells from blood. The sequence was collected from a woman in her twenties or thirties with type 1 diabetes. This chain joins TRBV7-8 and TRBJ1-5; D remains ambiguous. The CDR3 loop is CASSLYYQNNQPQHF. The CDR3 DNA follows: TGTGCCAGCAGCTTATATTACCAGAACAATCAGCCCCAGCATTTT.